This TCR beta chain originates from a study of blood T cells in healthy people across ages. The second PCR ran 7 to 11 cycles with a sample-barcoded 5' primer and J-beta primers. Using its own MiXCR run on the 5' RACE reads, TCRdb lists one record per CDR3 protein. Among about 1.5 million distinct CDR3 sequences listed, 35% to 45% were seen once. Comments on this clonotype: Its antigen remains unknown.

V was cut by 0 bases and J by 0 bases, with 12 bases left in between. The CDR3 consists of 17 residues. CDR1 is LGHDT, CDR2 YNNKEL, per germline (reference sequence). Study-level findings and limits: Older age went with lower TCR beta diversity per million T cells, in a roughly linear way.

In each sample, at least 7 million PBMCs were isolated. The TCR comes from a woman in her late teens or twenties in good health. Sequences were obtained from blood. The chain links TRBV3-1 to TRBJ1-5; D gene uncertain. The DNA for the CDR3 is TGTGCCAGCAGCCAAGATCCCCCGGTCACTAGCAATCAGCCCCAGCATTTT. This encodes CASSQDPPVTSNQPQHF.